The 7 T cell receptor beta chains in this list originate from one sample, sequenced in a study of blood T cell repertoires in COVID-19. Clones were sequenced by immunoSEQ multiplex PCR, and TCRdb holds only the in-frame ones, with some missing. The profile covers about 48,000 clones, with approximately 80% appearing a single time and roughly a fifth taken by the ten largest. The sequencing input was peripheral blood. The receptors were sampled from a human donor with active or convalescent COVID-19. The donor label of this sample is uncertain.

The CDR3 sequence: CASSATGLAGGLMQFF. DNA of the CDR3: TGTGCCAGCAGCGCTACGGGACTAGCGGGAGGATTGATGCAGTTCTTC. This sequence joins TRBV9 and TRBJ2-1, with TRBD2 identical over 15 bases. Trimming removed 3 bases from V and 12 bases from J; junction bases left unmatched: 10. Germline CDR1 and CDR2: SGDLS and YYNGEE. The CDR3 runs to 16 residues.

The gene calls are TRBV5-1 and TRBJ2-6; 15 bases agree with TRBD2. The germline CDR1 and CDR2 sequences are SGHRS and YFSETQ. The ends lost 0 bases at V and 4 bases at J; junction bases unmatched: 8. This CDR3 comprises 20 residues. The CDR3 spells CASSLASRTSGRAGANVLTF. The DNA for the CDR3 is TGCGCCAGCAGCTTGGCCTCCCGGACTAGCGGGAGGGCGGGGGCCAACGTCCTGACTTTC.

The CDR3 reads CASSRDRGNTIYF. CDR3 nucleotides: TGTGCCAGCAGCCGCGACAGGGGAAACACCATATATTTT. The chain links TRBV4-2 to TRBJ1-3; D is perhaps TRBD1 (6 bases). This CDR3 is built from 13 residues. Per the germline V gene, CDR1 is LGHNA and CDR2 is YNFKEQ. The V and J ends lost 4 bases and 4 bases respectively, with 8 bases between them.

This sequence joins TRBV5-8 and TRBJ2-3, with D possibly being TRBD1 (5 bases). With 2 bases removed from V and 4 bases from J, the gap between germline ends came to 17 bases. This CDR3 spans 16 amino acids. CDR1 and CDR2 (germline): SGHTS, YDEGEE. This CDR3 is CASSFGSGQVADTQYF. DNA for the CDR3: TGTGCCAGCAGCTTCGGGTCTGGACAAGTAGCAGATACGCAGTATTTT.

This chain uses TRBV6-2 or TRBV6-3 with TRBJ2-1; 11 bases are a match to TRBD2. The CDR3 spans 18 residues. V shed 2 bases, J shed 6 bases, and the junction held 12 bases outside the gene matches. Germline V CDR1 and CDR2: MNHEY, SVGEGT. The CDR3 bases are TGTGCCAGCAGTTACGCCAAACTAGCGGGAGCACTTCTCAATGAGCAGTTCTTC. It specifies CASSYAKLAGALLNEQFF.

The CDR3 DNA reads as TGTGCCATCAGCACTAACACCTACGAGCAGTACTTC. Amino acids: CAISTNTYEQYF. The chain has TRBV10-3 and TRBJ2-7; D gene uncertain. CDR3 size: 12 residues. Per the germline V gene, CDR1 is ENHRY and CDR2 is SYGVKD. Trimming took off 6 bases at V and 2 bases at J, with 8 bases between the two ends.

This chain joins TRBV11-3 and TRBJ2-7; TRBD2 might be the D (6 bases). The CDR3 is made up of 15 amino acids. Looked up from germline, CDR1 is SGHNT and CDR2 is YENEEA. Trimming left V 2 bases short and J 2 bases short, with 13 bases between. CDR3 sequence: CASSLQGLPTYEQYF. The CDR3 nucleotides read TGTGCCAGCAGCTTACAGGGACTCCCTACCTACGAGCAGTACTTC.